This record looks at one TCR beta chain sequence and its context. The antigen this receptor binds is unknown. Base qualities are not provided; no much larger clone lies one nucleotide away. This specimen comes from a study of shared clonotypes between healthy human individuals (dated by TCRdb to about 2020). Notes on the research overall: A couple of women and three men aged 18 to 49 years were included in the cohort. For each donor, CD4 naive and CD4 memory were each given three plates, CD8 naive was given two plates, and CD8 memory was given one plate. To estimate repertoire size and how much clonotype sharing occurs between individuals, the study deeply sequenced the blood TCR repertoires of roughly 5 healthy adults. Different laboratories and diverse techniques were used to prepare libraries and sequence TCR repertoires, to increase sequencing depth and limit assay-specific biases. Per donor, leukapheresis produced somewhere between about 0.94 and 10 billion PBMCs.

The germline ends are 12 bases apart after V is trimmed by 4 bases and J by 3 bases. The CDR3 has 14 amino acids, counting the end cysteine and phenylalanine. The retained sequence is limited to the CDR3, 42 bases, with the frame set at the first base. For CDR1 and CDR2, the germline V gene (reference sequence) lists LNHDA and SQIVND. The paper's findings and limits, for the study overall: Across a few donors, roughly 5.1% of naive CD4, around 3.5% of naive CD8, 2.3% of memory CD4, and 0.4% of memory CD8 clonotypes were shared. Higher generation probabilities were observed for clonotypes shared by all four sorted-subset donors than for non-shared clonotypes. Sampling was limited to blood, and TCR repertoires in tissue likely differ from TCR repertoires in blood. Based on pairwise subsampling, the degree of clonotype sharing among donors was expected to be affected by sequencing depth. Because the study included only a small number of donors, the genetic and exposure-history diversity represented was limited. Estimated clonotype richness was generally larger for naive than for memory subsets. Incomplete sequencing was indicated by rarefaction of sorted-subset datasets, despite the large sequencing depth.

TCR CDR3 regions were amplified from genomic DNA by multiplex PCR using the deep immunoSEQ assay. Extracted genomic DNA from each cell subset was spread evenly across all wells of several immunoSEQ 96-well plates, with each plate serving as a replicate. For sorted subsets, each replicate PCR was loaded with around 200 ng genomic DNA, equivalent to 30,000 or so T cell genomes. The purified libraries were quantified using a Qubit 3.0 fluorometer, sized with a Bioanalyzer 2100, and then quantified again using the KAPA Library Quantification kit. Each immunoSEQ 96-well plate was sequenced on its own single-read 150-cycle Illumina NextSeq 550 flow cell. The published analysis was carried out like this. Because only junctional sequences without quality scores were contained in the immunoSEQ output, filtering matching that applied to full-length reads could not be performed. Sequences were annotated with PyIR, a Python wrapper for IgBLAST v1.9, using IMGT germline references to assign V/J genes and CDR3. Reads were removed for weak V/J assignments (E-value above 1e-6), missing CDR3, stop codons, out-of-frame junctions, or ambiguous translated residues. V3J clonotypes were defined by identical inferred V gene, J gene, and CDR3 amino acid sequence. Percentage overlap between repertoires was calculated by dividing the number of shared unique clonotypes by the size of the smaller repertoire. RTK rarefaction, the Chao1 estimator, and Recon v2.1 estimates of unobserved clonotypes were used to assess repertoire richness. For all TCRbeta clonotypes obtained by the gDNA method from a handful of donors, generation probabilities were computed with OLGA. Drawn from immuneACCESS, this table holds only the in-frame rearrangements with V and J called that TCRdb kept. Clones are partly lost; checked studies trace under half to an unresolved V gene and leave the rest unexplained. That table supplies the V and J calls and clone size; D and trimming were determined from the DNA. In all, the sample holds 550,000 to 850,000 clones, and around two thirds of those were seen once. The ten largest clones add up to approximately 1.8% of the sample.

Donors were healthy HIV-negative adults with no recently reported acute infections or vaccinations. Every donor was a Caucasian adult residing in Nashville, Tennessee, USA. Magnetic negative selection was used to enrich CD4+ T cells, after which naive cells were positively selected on CD45RA and the negative fraction became the memory subset. Blood was collected by leukapheresis, and PBMCs were isolated by Ficoll-Histopaque density gradient centrifugation and then cryopreserved in liquid nitrogen vapor phase. Analytical flow cytometry was used to check the purity and quantity of each magnetically sorted T cell population. Each sorted fraction had its genomic DNA isolated and then quantified by UV absorbance on a Nanodrop 2000c.

This chain joins TRBV19 to TRBJ1-1; TRBD1 is perhaps the D gene, given 5 matching bases. Sequencing was carried out using memory CD4+ T cells sorted from blood. The sample's cell subset or site label, in plain terms: CD45RA-negative fraction. The receptor's source is a woman aged 25 to 45 in good health. The DNA reads TGTGCCAGTAGTAAAAAGGGGAGGTACACTGAAGCTTTCTTT. This translates into CASSKKGRYTEAFF. Outside the CDR3, residues come from the reference TRBV19 and TRBJ1-1 proteins, so the full variable domain is: DGGITQSPKYLFRKEGQNVTLSCEQNLNHDAMYWYRQDPGQGLRLIYYSQIVNDFQKGDIAEGYSVSREKKESFPLTVTSAQKNPTAFYLCASSKKGRYTEAFFGQGTRLTVV.